A single sample gave rise to the 14 T cell receptor beta chains below, sequenced in a study of blood T cells in healthy people across ages. A second about 6 to 11 cycle PCR used barcoded and J-beta primers. One entry per CDR3 protein results from TCRdb running MiXCR on the 5' RACE reads. This repertoire shows 850,000 to 1,000,000 distinct CDR3 sequences, about 48% found once; its top ten account for roughly 13%. The sequenced sample consisted of blood. Receptor source: a man aged 25 to 45 in good health.

This clonotype showed up just a few times. V gene TRBV20-1 combines with J gene TRBJ2-7; 7 positions agree with TRBD1. V was pared by 6 bases and J by 0 bases, with 5 bases of the junction left unmatched. CDR3 length: 13 amino acids. CDR1 is DFQATT and CDR2 is SNEGSKA in the germline V gene (reference sequence). The CDR3 coding sequence is TGCAGTGCCAGGGACAGTAGCTCCTACGAGCAGTACTTC. Translation gives CSARDSSSYEQYF.

This clonotype was observed a few times. The V gene is TRBV6-6, the J gene TRBJ1-4; unclear D gene. Germline-derived CDR1 and CDR2 are MNHNY and SVGAGI (reference sequence). CDR3 size: 13 residues. Trimming removed 2 bases from V and 4 bases from J, with 5 bases in between. The CDR3 region has the DNA TGTGCCAGCAGTTACCAGCATAATGAAAAACTGTTTTTT. Its translation is CASSYQHNEKLFF.

The chain joins TRBV7-2 to TRBJ2-3; unclear D gene. The CDR3 is 13 residues long. V gave up 3 bases and J gave up 3 bases, with 7 bases separating them. The germline V gene has CDR1 SGHTA and CDR2 FQGNSA. The CDR3 DNA is TGTGCCAGCAGCTTTGCAGTAACAGATACGCAGTATTTT. Its translation: CASSFAVTDTQYF.

V gene TRBV7-9 combines with J gene TRBJ1-1; 12 nucleotides align to TRBD1. The junction had 7 bases not matched to a gene; V was cut back by 5 bases and J by 6 bases. CDR3 size: 15 residues. The V gene's germline CDR1 is SEHNR and CDR2 FQNEAQ (reference sequence). The CDR3 DNA sequence: TGTGCCAGCAGCCTGCCGGGACAGGGGGCCTCTGAAGCTTTCTTT. Translation gives CASSLPGQGASEAFF.

This clonotype appeared many times. The junction departs from germline at one end; a sequencing error may be responsible. This sequence joins TRBV6-2 or TRBV6-3 and TRBJ1-5; 10 bases match TRBD1. The CDR3 loop spans 14 amino acids. Germline V gene sequence: CDR1 MNHEY, CDR2 SVGEGT. CDR3 sequence reads: CASSLTGGGQPQHF. CDR3 nucleotide sequence: TGCGCCAGCAGCTTGACAGGGGGCGGGCAGCCCCAGCATTTT.

This clonotype was seen a handful of times. This chain connects TRBV28 to TRBJ2-7; D possibly uses TRBD1 or TRBD2 (5 bases each). The germline V gene encodes CDR1 MDHEN and CDR2 SYDVKM. The V and J ends lost 2 bases and 2 bases respectively, with 10 bases between them. The CDR3 spans 14 residues. The CDR3 DNA is TGTGCCAGCAGTTTACCGGGGCCGCCCTACGAGCAGTACTTC. It translates to CASSLPGPPYEQYF.

The chain combines TRBV7-8 with TRBJ1-5; the D gene is possibly TRBD1 (6 bases). Germline V CDR1 and CDR2: SGHVS, FQNEAQ. The CDR3 extends over 17 amino acids. Between the trimmed V and J ends, which lost 0 bases and 4 bases, there was a span of 16 bases. CDR3 nucleotides: TGTGCCAGCAGCTTAGCGCGGGGGGTGGGGGCAAATCAGCCCCAGCATTTT. Translating it yields CASSLARGVGANQPQHF. The whole variable domain, remainder taken from reference TRBV7-8 and TRBJ1-5, is GAGVSQSPRYKVAKRGQDVALRCDPISGHVSLFWYQQALGQGPEFLTYFQNEAQLDKSGLPSDRFFAERPEGSVSTLKIQRTQQEDSAVYLCASSLARGVGANQPQHFGDGTRLSIL.

This chain links TRBV20-1 with TRBJ1-5; D possibly corresponds to TRBD1 (6 bases). The V end was cut by 3 bases, the J end by 4 bases, with 10 bases between. CDR3 length equals 13 residues. The V gene's germline CDR1 is DFQATT and CDR2 SNEGSKA (reference sequence). The CDR3 DNA sequence: TGCAGTGCTAGCACAGGGACAAATCAGCCCCAGCATTTT. The encoded protein is CSASTGTNQPQHF.

To note about this clonotype: One end of the junction varies from germline; a read error may be responsible. The chain carries TRBV20-1 and TRBJ2-1; 8 bases match TRBD2. The CDR3 spans 15 residues. Germline V lookup: CDR1 DFQATT, CDR2 SNEGSKA (reference sequence). The CDR3 protein is CSARKRGSSYNEQFF. The CDR3 DNA sequence: TGCAGTGCTAGAAAGCGGGGGAGCTCCTACAATGAGCAATTCTTC.

V usage is TRBV4-1 and J usage is TRBJ1-4; D unclear. V lost 1 base and J lost 8, with 11 bases in between. Germline CDR1 reads MGHRA; CDR2 reads YSYEKL. The CDR3 loop spans 14 amino acids. The chain's CDR3 is CASSQGGLGEKLFF. The CDR3 coding sequence is TGCGCCAGCAGCCAAGGGGGTTTAGGAGAAAAACTGTTTTTT.

The chain joins TRBV29-1 to TRBJ2-5; tentative D call: TRBD1 (5 bases). The J call is in doubt because the DNA end fits TRBJ2-7 better. The length of the CDR3 is 14 residues. Germline assignment: CDR1 SQVTM and CDR2 ANQGSEA. The CDR3 DNA reads TGCAGCGTAGCAAGGGGCCCGAATTCCTACGAGCAGTACTTC. Translation: CSVARGPNSYEQYF.

The gene calls are TRBV14 and TRBJ2-1; tentatively, D is TRBD1 (6 bases). This CDR3 has 21 residues. Germline loops: CDR1 SGHDN, CDR2 FVKESK. The V gene lost 0 bases and the J gene lost 3 bases, with 27 bases spanning the gap. The CDR3 reads CASSQERHLRGNKRYYNEQFF. For the CDR3, the DNA is TGTGCCAGCAGCCAAGAACGTCACCTAAGGGGGAACAAAAGGTACTACAATGAGCAGTTCTTC.

This clonotype was recorded a few times. The genes are TRBV9 and TRBJ2-1, with no clear D. CDR3 length: 14 residues. CDR1 is SGDLS, CDR2 YYNGEE, per germline. V lost 0 bases to trimming and J lost 9 bases, with 13 bases between them. The CDR3 DNA reads TGTGCCAGCAGCGTAGGACAACGGATGGGTGAGCAGTTCTTC. Translation gives CASSVGQRMGEQFF.

Only a few counts were recorded for this clonotype. V usage is TRBV28 and J usage is TRBJ2-2; TRBD1 aligns across 10 bases. V gave up 5 bases and J gave up 5 bases; unmatched junction bases: 8. Germline V lookup: CDR1 MDHEN, CDR2 SYDVKM. The CDR3 runs to 16 residues. In DNA, the CDR3 is TGTGCCAGCAGTGTAAGACAGGGGGCGTGGACCGGGGAGCTGTTTTTT. Its translation is CASSVRQGAWTGELFF.